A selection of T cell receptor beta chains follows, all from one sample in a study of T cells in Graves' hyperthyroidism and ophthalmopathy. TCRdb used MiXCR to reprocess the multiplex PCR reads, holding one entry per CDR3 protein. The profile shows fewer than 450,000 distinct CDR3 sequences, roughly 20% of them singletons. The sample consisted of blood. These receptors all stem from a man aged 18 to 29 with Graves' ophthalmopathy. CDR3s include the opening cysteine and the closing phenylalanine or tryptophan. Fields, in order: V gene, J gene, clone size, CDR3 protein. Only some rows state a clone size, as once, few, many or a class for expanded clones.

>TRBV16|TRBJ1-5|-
CASSQSGGNQPQHF
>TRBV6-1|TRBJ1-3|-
CASSEAGQTGNTIYF
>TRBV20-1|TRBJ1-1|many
CSALGGVEAFF
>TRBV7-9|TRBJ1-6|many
CASSPSGTAPLHF
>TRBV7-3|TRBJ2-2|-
CACTDTGELFF
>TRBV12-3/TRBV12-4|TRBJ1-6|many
CASSETGVRNSPLHF
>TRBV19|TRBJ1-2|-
CASSFGWQGKIGYTF
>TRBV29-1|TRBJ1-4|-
CSVDGPDRGGATNEKLFF
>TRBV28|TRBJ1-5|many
CASSRDRGSSNQPQHF
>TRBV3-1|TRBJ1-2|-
CASSQGTVQGYYGYTF
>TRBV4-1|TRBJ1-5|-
CASSHPTGGSNQPQHF
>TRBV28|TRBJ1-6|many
CASGSYNSPLHF
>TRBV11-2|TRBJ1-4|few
CASSFRGGPQDNEKLFF
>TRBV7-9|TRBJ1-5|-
CASSQVGSDQPQHF
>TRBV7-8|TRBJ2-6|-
CASSLEAGGALGANVLTF
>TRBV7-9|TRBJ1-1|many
CASSPGSGAEAFF
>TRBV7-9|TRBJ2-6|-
CASSPSNVLTF
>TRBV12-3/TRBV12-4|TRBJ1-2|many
CASSFHGDGYTF
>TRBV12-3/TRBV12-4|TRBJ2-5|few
CASSLAPLQETQYF
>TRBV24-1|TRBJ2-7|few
CATSDLGQDNYEQYF
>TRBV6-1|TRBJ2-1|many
CASSVKGQNGYEQFF
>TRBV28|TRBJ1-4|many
CASSSSSTGGYEKLFF
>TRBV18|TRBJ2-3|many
CASSPPRGIDTQYF
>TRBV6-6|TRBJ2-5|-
CASSYSISGSGSRGSGETQYF
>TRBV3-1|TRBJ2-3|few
CASSQARDVREVGTDTQYF
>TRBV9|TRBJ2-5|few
CASSVGTAEGETQYF
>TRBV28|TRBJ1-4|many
CASSLSDRGGEKLFF